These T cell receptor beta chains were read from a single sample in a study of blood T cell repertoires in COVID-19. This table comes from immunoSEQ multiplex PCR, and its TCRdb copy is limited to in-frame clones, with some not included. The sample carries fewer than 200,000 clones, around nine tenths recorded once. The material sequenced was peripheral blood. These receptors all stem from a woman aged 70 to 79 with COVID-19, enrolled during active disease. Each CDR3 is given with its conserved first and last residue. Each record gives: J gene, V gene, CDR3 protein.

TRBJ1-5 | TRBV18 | CASSPTAIRQGRYGNQPQHF
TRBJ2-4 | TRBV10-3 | CAISGSGTGSAKNIQYF
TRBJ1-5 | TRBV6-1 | CASSYGTNNQPQHF
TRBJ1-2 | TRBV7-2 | CASSLGTGGSYGYTF
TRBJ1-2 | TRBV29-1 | CSVPSRSIYGYTF
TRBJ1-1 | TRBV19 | CASSKGSGRVNTEAFF
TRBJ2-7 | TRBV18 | CASSPRVGEQYF
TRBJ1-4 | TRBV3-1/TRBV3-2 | CASSQGAFNEKLFF
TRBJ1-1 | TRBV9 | CASSVGPRDTEAFF
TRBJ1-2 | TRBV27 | CASSATTGGWYGYTF
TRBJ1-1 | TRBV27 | CASSSIDRGTEAFF
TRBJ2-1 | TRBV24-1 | CATRRTGTNEQFF
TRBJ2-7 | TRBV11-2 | CASSLGRGQTYEQYF
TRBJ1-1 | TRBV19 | CASRYRGMNTEAFF
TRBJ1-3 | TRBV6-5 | CASRLDRNGNTIYF
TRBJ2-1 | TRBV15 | CATSRSGPSGRNEQFF
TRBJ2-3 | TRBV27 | CATRGDRSRTDTQYF
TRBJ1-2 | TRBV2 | CASSGTANYGYTF
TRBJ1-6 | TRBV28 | CASRPTGQSWGNSPLHF
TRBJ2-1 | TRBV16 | CASSRPGTGRNEQFF
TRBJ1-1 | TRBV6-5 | CASSYYGHMNTEAFF
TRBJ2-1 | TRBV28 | CASSFFSGTEGNEQFF
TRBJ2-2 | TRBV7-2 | CASSLVGGRTGELFF
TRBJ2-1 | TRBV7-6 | CASSPGLASYNEQFF
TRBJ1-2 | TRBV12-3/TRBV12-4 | CASRLTGSSGYTF
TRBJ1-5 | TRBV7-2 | CASSRAGGSNQPQHF
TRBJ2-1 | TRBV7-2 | CASSLAVTSVGEAEQFF
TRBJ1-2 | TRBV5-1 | CASSLTADYGYTF
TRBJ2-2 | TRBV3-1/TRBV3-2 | CASSRQTSGTYTGELFF
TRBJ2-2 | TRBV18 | CASSPGTGGRELFF
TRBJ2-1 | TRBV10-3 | CAIKGSGTVNEQFF
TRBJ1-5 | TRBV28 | CASSLFGGLWPQHF
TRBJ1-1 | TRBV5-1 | CASRQDRESGEAFF
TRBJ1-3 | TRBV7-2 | CASSLSVNSGNTIYF
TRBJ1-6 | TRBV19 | CASNFPTYNSPLHF
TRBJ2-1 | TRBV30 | CAWSFWRTSGKNNEQFF
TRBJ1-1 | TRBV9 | CASSAGTGYNAEAFF
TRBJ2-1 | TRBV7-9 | CASSLGRGSYNEQFF
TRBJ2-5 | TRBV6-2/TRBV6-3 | CASSRQQQETQYF
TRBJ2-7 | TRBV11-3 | CASSLAGKTYEQYF
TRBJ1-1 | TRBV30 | CACGHRGTEAFF
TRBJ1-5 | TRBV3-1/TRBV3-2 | CASSQRGQGVRPQHF